This T cell receptor beta chain was captured by sequencing in a study of blood T cell repertoires in COVID-19. Turning to the study itself: Samples came from the United States, Italy and Spain, spanning acute and convalescent COVID-19. T cells, B-cell-depleted T cells, or PBMCs supplied cDNA or gDNA.

In the authors' methods: Reference gene primer amplification gave nucleated cell count estimates. Profiling relied on immunoSEQ multiplex PCR, and the TCRdb table lists in-frame clones only, not all of them. The V and J calls and clone size were taken over from that table, and D and trimming were inferred from the DNA. Of some 260,000 clones listed, 88% were seen once; the top ten hold 0.95% to 1%. Trimming removed 5 bases at V and 4 bases at J, with 18 bases between. CDR1 is LNHDA, CDR2 SQIVND, per germline (reference sequence). This CDR3 contains 16 residues. The source material was peripheral blood. The chain recombines TRBV19 with TRBJ2-4, with D perhaps TRBD2 (6 bases). The TCR comes from a woman between 40 and 50 years old who had recovered from COVID-19. The CDR3 protein is CASSPDPLGGKNIQYF. CDR3 DNA sequence: TGTGCCAGTAGTCCCGACCCCCTAGGAGGGAAAAACATTCAGTACTTC.